This T cell receptor beta chain was captured by sequencing in a study of identical twins. Study-level points and caveats: Excess sharing by twins proved weaker in beta out-of-frame sequences.

This clonotype was seen more than once but under ten times. The antigen remains unidentified. From germline, CDR1 is SGHVS and CDR2 FQNEAQ. V shed 5 bases and J 0 bases; nucleotides not matched to a gene: 14. The CDR3 covers 19 residues. TCRdb independently ran MiXCR on the 5' RACE reads; one entry per CDR3 protein. The sample shows about 660,000 distinct CDR3 sequences, approximately 9% of them seen only once. All donors were healthy Caucasians. This sample was also put to use in a study of yellow fever vaccine responses in identical twins.

The sequencing input was PBMCs. J is TRBJ2-3 and V is TRBV7-8; TRBD2 matches 10 bases. The receptor was derived from a woman aged 18-29 years in good health. The CDR3 sequence is CASSAQTSGILASTDTQYF. The CDR3 bases are TGTGCCAGCAGCGCCCAAACTAGCGGGATTTTGGCTAGCACAGATACGCAGTATTTT.